This entry lists 18 T cell receptor beta chains sequenced from one sample in a study of shared clonotypes between healthy human individuals. Only in-frame clones appear in the TCRdb table, and some are missing; sequencing was by immunoSEQ multiplex PCR. Among some 580,000 clones listed, more than 95% were seen once. It was CD45RO-negative cells, positively selected for CCR7, that made up naive CD8 cells, with terminally differentiated effector memory CD45RA+ cells excluded. The sample comprised naive CD8+ T cells sorted from blood. The receptors were gathered from a man under 40 in good health.

The V gene is TRBV7-9, the J gene TRBJ2-2, with D unclear. The CDR3 spans 11 residues. The V gene's germline CDR1 is SEHNR and CDR2 FQNEAQ (reference sequence). The germline V and J ends were trimmed by 11 bases and 3 bases, with 7 bases remaining between them. This CDR3 is CAATDTGELFF. The CDR3 DNA is TGTGCCGCCACAGACACCGGGGAGCTGTTTTTT.

This chain joins TRBV27 and TRBJ2-4, with D unclear. Trimming pared 5 bases from V and 5 bases from J, leaving 13 bases between. The CDR3 covers 14 residues. The germline V gene has CDR1 MNHEY and CDR2 SMNVEV (reference sequence). CDR3 sequence: CASSPSSTQNIQYF. The CDR3 DNA sequence: TGTGCCAGCAGTCCTTCCTCGACACAAAACATTCAGTACTTC.

The CDR3 is CASSLGAGVSYNEQFF. The DNA for the CDR3 is TGTGCCAGCAGCTTAGGGGCGGGAGTGTCCTACAATGAGCAGTTCTTC. This chain links TRBV13 with TRBJ2-1; TRBD2 matches at 7 bases. The CDR3 is 16 amino acids. The V gene's germline CDR1 is PRHDT and CDR2 FYEKMQ (reference sequence). Trimming took 0 bases from V and 1 from J; bases not matched to a gene: 3.

A single count supports this clone. The V call is TRBV29-1, the J call TRBJ2-7, with 9 positions matching TRBD1. Germline-derived CDR1 and CDR2 are SQVTM and ANQGSEA. The length of the CDR3 is 15 residues. The J segment lost 0 bases and the V segment lost 2 bases, leaving 5 bases of the junction unmatched. The CDR3 nucleotides read TGCAGCGTTGAACACCGACAGGGGGTCTCCTACGAGCAGTACTTC. Its protein product is CSVEHRQGVSYEQYF.

The chain couples TRBV7-8 to TRBJ2-7; 13 positions agree with TRBD2. CDR1 SGHVS and CDR2 FQNEAQ come from the germline V gene. The CDR3 length is 12 residues. The J segment lost 7 bases and the V segment lost 11 bases, leaving 5 bases of the junction unmatched. CDR3 amino acids: CAGGTSGTEQYF. The CDR3 DNA reads as TGTGCCGGAGGGACTAGCGGGACGGAGCAGTACTTC. The whole variable domain, filled in from reference TRBV7-8 and TRBJ2-7, reads GAGVSQSPRYKVAKRGQDVALRCDPISGHVSLFWYQQALGQGPEFLTYFQNEAQLDKSGLPSDRFFAERPEGSVSTLKIQRTQQEDSAVYLCAGGTSGTEQYFGPGTRLTVT.

This rearrangement joins TRBV19 to TRBJ2-3, with D possibly TRBD1 on 5 matching bases. This CDR3 region has 15 residues. V gave up 7 bases and J gave up 2 bases, with 16 bases separating them. Germline CDR1 reads LNHDA; CDR2 reads SQIVND (reference sequence). The CDR3 spells CASTQTQQATDTQYF. CDR3 DNA: TGTGCCAGTACCCAAACCCAACAGGCCACAGATACGCAGTATTTT.

V and J are TRBV28 and TRBJ2-7, with D possibly called TRBD1 or TRBD2 (5 bases each). CDR3 length: 15 residues. Germline V gene data show CDR1 as MDHEN and CDR2 as SYDVKM. Trimming stripped 6 bases from V and 2 bases from J, with 17 bases between. This CDR3 reads CASRPEVGRTYEQYF. The CDR3 DNA reads as TGTGCCAGCAGACCCGAGGTGGGACGAACCTACGAGCAGTACTTC.

In this sample, this clone turned up once. V and J are TRBV4-1 and TRBJ2-7; D is undetermined. This CDR3 is 14 amino acids long. The germline gives CDR1 MGHRA, CDR2 YSYEKL. Deletions cut 3 bases from V and 1 base from J, with 10 bases between. CDR3 in amino acids: CASSHPGSSYEQYF. CDR3 sequence (DNA): TGCGCCAGCAGCCATCCCGGGTCTTCCTACGAGCAGTACTTC.

V is TRBV2 and J is TRBJ1-1; TRBD1 might be the D (6 bases). This CDR3 spans 14 amino acids. Germline values: CDR1 SNHLY, CDR2 FYNNEI. V lost 3 bases to trimming and J lost 4 bases, with 12 bases between them. DNA for the CDR3: TGTGCCAGCAGTGAGTCAGGGGCGCGCACTGAAGCTTTCTTT. Translated, it gives CASSESGARTEAFF.

The chain recombines TRBV27 with TRBJ2-2, with 11 bases aligning to TRBD1. After removal of 5 bases from V and 5 bases from J, the junction contained 7 bases not matched to a gene. This CDR3 has 16 residues. Per germline, CDR1 MNHEY and CDR2 SMNVEV (reference sequence). CDR3 bases: TGTGCCAGCAGTCCCTCCGGACAGGGGGCAACCGGGGAGCTGTTTTTT. Translated, it gives CASSPSGQGATGELFF.

This clone was detected once. The chain joins TRBV7-9 to TRBJ2-7; no clear D gene. V dropped 5 bases and J dropped 5 bases, with 10 bases sitting between them. This CDR3 region has 12 residues. The germline V gene has CDR1 SEHNR and CDR2 FQNEAQ (reference sequence). Written as DNA, the CDR3 is TGTGCCAGCAGCGCCGGTGGGAACGAGCAGTACTTC. Protein product: CASSAGGNEQYF. The whole variable domain, remainder taken from reference TRBV7-9 and TRBJ2-7, is DTGVSQNPRHKITKRGQNVTFRCDPISEHNRLYWYRQTLGQGPEFLTYFQNEAQLEKSRLLSDRFSAERPKGSFSTLEIQRTEQGDSAMYLCASSAGGNEQYFGPGTRLTVT.

The chain carries TRBV30 and TRBJ2-7; tentative D call: TRBD2 (6 bases). The CDR3 totals 13 residues. Trimming removed 3 bases from V and 2 bases from J, with 11 bases in between. Germline V gene data show CDR1 as GTSNPN and CDR2 as SVGIG (reference sequence). CDR3 protein: CAWSLAITYEQYF. The CDR3 nucleotides read TGTGCCTGGAGCCTAGCGATCACCTACGAGCAGTACTTC.

Worth noting for this clone: This CDR3 fails to terminate in the conserved phenylalanine or tryptophan, so it likely reflects a read error. The CDR3: CASRGTAYGYTL. The CDR3 nucleotides read TGTGCCAGCAGAGGGACAGCTTATGGCTACACCTTA. The chain recombines TRBV9 with TRBJ1-2, with 7 bases identical to TRBD1. The V gene end was trimmed by 5 bases and the J gene end by 5 bases; junction bases not matched to a gene: 3. CDR1 and CDR2 from the germline V gene are SGDLS and YYNGEE. The CDR3 has 12 residues.

This chain connects TRBV6-5 to TRBJ1-2; tentatively, D is TRBD1 (5 bases). The germline gives CDR1 MNHEY, CDR2 SVGAGI. V was clipped by 6 bases and J by 2 bases, with 13 bases between them. The CDR3 totals 14 residues. CDR3 in DNA: TGTGCCAGCAGGGGACTCGACAGAAACTATGGCTACACCTTC. Residues: CASRGLDRNYGYTF.

This clone was found once. This chain uses TRBV27 with TRBJ1-5; the match to TRBD1 covers 7 bases. V lost 5 bases, J lost 4 bases, and 8 bases stayed unmatched. Germline V CDR1 and CDR2: MNHEY, SMNVEV (reference sequence). This CDR3 has 15 residues. CDR3 in DNA: TGTGCCAGCAGTCCCATGGGACAGCAAAATCAGCCCCAGCATTTT. This sequence encodes CASSPMGQQNQPQHF.

This rearrangement joins TRBV5-8 to TRBJ2-7; TRBD1 agrees at 11 bases. Trimming removed 4 bases from V and 4 bases from J; junction bases left unmatched: 10. CDR1 SGHTS and CDR2 YDEGEE come from the germline V gene. The CDR3 covers 16 residues. CDR3 coding DNA: TGTGCCAGCAGCGCGGGACAGGGGGAGAAAGCTTACGAGCAGTACTTC. It is translated as CASSAGQGEKAYEQYF.

V is TRBV7-2 and J is TRBJ1-2; TRBD1 aligns across 10 bases. Germline V gene data show CDR1 as SGHTA and CDR2 as FQGNSA. CDR3 size: 13 residues. The V and J ends lost 5 bases and 9 bases, in that order; junction bases with no gene match: 6. The CDR3 region is CASSRPGQGSYTF. The CDR3 DNA reads as TGTGCCAGCAGCCGTCCGGGACAGGGGAGCTACACCTTC. Using reference TRBV7-2 and TRBJ1-2 for the parts outside the CDR3, the full variable domain is GAGVSQSPSNKVTEKGKDVELRCDPISGHTALYWYRQSLGQGLEFLIYFQGNSAPDKSGLPSDRFSAERTGGSVSTLTIQRTQQEDSAVYLCASSRPGQGSYTFGSGTRLTVV.

This chain links TRBV4-3 with TRBJ2-3; the D is unclear. V lost 0 bases to trimming and J lost 4 bases, with 11 bases between them. This CDR3 comprises 15 residues. Germline V gene lookup returns CDR1 LGHNA and CDR2 YSLEER. CDR3 protein: CASSQEASLPDTQYF. DNA of the CDR3: TGCGCCAGCAGCCAAGAGGCCAGCCTCCCAGATACGCAGTATTTT.